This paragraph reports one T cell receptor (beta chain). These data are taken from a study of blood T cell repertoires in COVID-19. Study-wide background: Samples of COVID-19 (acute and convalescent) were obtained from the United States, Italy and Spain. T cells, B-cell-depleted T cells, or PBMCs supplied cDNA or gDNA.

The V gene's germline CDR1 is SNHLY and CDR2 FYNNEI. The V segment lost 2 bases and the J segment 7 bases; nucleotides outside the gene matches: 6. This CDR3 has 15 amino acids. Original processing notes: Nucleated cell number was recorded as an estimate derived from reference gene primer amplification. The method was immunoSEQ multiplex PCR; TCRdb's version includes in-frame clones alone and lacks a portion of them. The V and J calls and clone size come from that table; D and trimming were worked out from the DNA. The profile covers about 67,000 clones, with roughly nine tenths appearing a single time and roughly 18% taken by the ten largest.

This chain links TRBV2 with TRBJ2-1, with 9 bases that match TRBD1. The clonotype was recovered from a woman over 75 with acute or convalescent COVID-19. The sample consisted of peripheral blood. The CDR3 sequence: CASSEQQGAGNEQFF. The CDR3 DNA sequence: TGTGCCAGCAGTGAACAACAGGGGGCGGGTAATGAGCAGTTCTTC.